The present T cell receptor (beta chain) was sequenced within a study of blood T cells in healthy people across ages. General study findings and limits: TCR beta diversity correlated strongly with naive T cell percentage.

Donors ranged from roughly 6 to 100 years old and were healthy Caucasians in Russia. Drawn from each donor were 7.5 to 10 milliliters of peripheral blood. CDR1 DFQATT and CDR2 SNEGSKA come from the germline V gene (reference sequence). This CDR3 spans 20 amino acids. This clonotype appeared a few times. Its target is not known. Through a sample-barcoded 5' primer and a J-beta primer mix, a second PCR was run for roughly 7 to 12 cycles. TCRdb re-called the 5' RACE reads through MiXCR, storing one row per CDR3 protein. The sample lists roughly 700,000 distinct CDR3 sequences, about 25% occurring once. These records were also assigned to another study, of T cells of mothers and their children. Per that study: With unrelated pairs as the comparison, related mother-child pairs had a slightly higher overlap that was not significant.

The rearrangement links TRBV20-1 to TRBJ2-5; 15 bases agree with TRBD2. The J call is uncertain, as TRBJ2-7 better fits the DNA end. This sequence was found in a boy between 10 and 17 years old in good health. The sequencing sample was made of blood. DNA of the CDR3: TGCAGTGCTAGAGATCTCAACGCCGGGACTAGCGGGGGGAATCCCTACGAGCAGTACTTC. This gives the protein CSARDLNAGTSGGNPYEQYF.